This TCR beta chain was captured by sequencing in a study of T cells in Graves' hyperthyroidism and ophthalmopathy (dated by TCRdb to the late 2010s). In terms of the full investigation: Peripheral blood was collected at initial diagnosis, before any treatment. The 75 to 100 discovery patients were randomly divided into training and test sets at a 7:3 ratio. Prospective prediction of ophthalmopathy was tested in an independent validation cohort of fewer than 20 hyperthyroidism patients and around 16 patients who later progressed to ophthalmopathy. After sampling, hyperthyroidism patients received methimazole starting at 30 mg daily, and ophthalmopathy patients received high-dose intravenous methylprednisolone. The study also compared thyroid tissue and blood T-cell repertoires from roughly 6 Graves' hyperthyroidism patients. To identify TCR V-J signatures that set the groups apart, the researchers used a discovery cohort of approximately 98 patients, made up of roughly 40 with Graves' ophthalmopathy and about 59 with stable Graves' hyperthyroidism. The paper reports TCR Vbeta CDR3 sequencing of approximately 140 peripheral blood samples: around 45 ophthalmopathy, about 75 hyperthyroidism and around 17 progressor patients. Results and caveats for the whole study, not just this receptor: No statistical method was used to set the sample size in advance, and investigators knew the group allocation. Most expanded thyroid clonotypes (frequency above 0.001) were also detected in blood, a finding suggesting that blood repertoires may reflect thyroid immune responses. In validation, progression to ophthalmopathy was predicted by the model with around 71% sensitivity and nearly 75% specificity, a median of about 6.4 months before onset. A 13 V-J signature model separated ophthalmopathy from stable hyperthyroidism, with 87.88% sensitivity and just under 84% specificity in cross-validation and 80%/75% in testing.

A patient counted as having stable Graves' hyperthyroidism if no progression to ophthalmopathy occurred over 18 months of follow-up. Hyperthyroidism patients were newly diagnosed, with disease duration under 2 months, and aged 18 to 65 years. The study excluded patients with uncontrolled infections, other autoimmune diseases, pregnancy or lactation. Clinical symptoms, serum thyroxine and TRAb, thyroid ultrasound, and orbital computed tomography formed the basis for the diagnoses. PBMCs were isolated from approximately 10 ml of fresh peripheral blood by Ficoll-Paque density gradient centrifugation. Total RNA was extracted using Trizol reagent, and RNA quality was assessed on an Agilent 2100 Bioanalyzer. The TCR beta CDR3 regions were amplified from the RNA transcripts. A first-round RT-PCR of the TCR CDR3 used the HTBI primer set with the Qiagen OneStep RT-PCR kit. A second multiplex PCR round built the libraries, followed by size selection and purification. The libraries were sequenced on an Illumina HiSeq2000 using paired-end 100 bp reads. On the study's bioinformatics: SOAPnuke was used to process the raw data, removing reads that contained adapters or uncalled bases, had a mean Phred below 15, or lacked an exact match to the constant primer or identifier. High-quality paired reads were merged with COPE v1.2.5, and unique nucleotide sequences were defined as clonotypes. MiTCR v1.1 was used to align clonotypes to the IMGT TRBV, TRBD and TRBJ reference segments. Only V-J combinations with frequency above 0.0001, covering about 99% of repertoires, were analysed. The TCS score was defined as the ratio of F50 (clonal expansion) to E x V (chaos), calculated using BLOSUM62-based TCRdist between CDR3 peptides within each V-J. Welch's t-statistics and random forest reduced just over 500 V-J features to 10 to 15, which were used in a naive Bayes classifier (R e1071). Thyroid-blood repertoire similarity was quantified with the Morisita-Horn index. Starting from the raw public reads, TCRdb applied fastp trimming at Q25, assembled clones with MiXCR and retained in-frame beta chains. Rows matching on CDR3 protein sequence are summarized as one entry with the most common DNA and genes. These V and J calls originate from TCRdb's pipeline instead of the authors' own analysis. This sample is represented by roughly 100,000 distinct CDR3 sequences; 45% to 50% of them were singletons. The biggest ten clones account for roughly 24% of the sample.

This clonotype was counted a single time. Its target antigen remains unknown. Sequence at one end of the junction differs from germline and may be a read error. Sample: blood. The sequence was collected from a man aged 40-55 years with Graves' hyperthyroidism.

At the DNA level, the sequence is TGTGCCAGCAGCCTCGTGGGAAGTAGCACAGATGCGCAGTATTTT. This yields the protein CASSLVGSSTDAQYF. Here the chain combines TRBV11-2 and TRBJ2-3; the D gene remains uncertain. The CDR3 holds 15 amino acids from the cysteine to the phenylalanine. Only CDR3 DNA is held: 45 bases, read in frame from base 1. For CDR1 and CDR2, the germline V gene lists SGHAT and FQNNGV. The variable domain in full, with residues beyond the CDR3 obtained from the reference TRBV11-2 and TRBJ2-3 genes, is EAGVAQSPRYKIIEKRQSVAFWCNPISGHATLYWYQQILGQGPKLLIQFQNNGVVDDSQLPKDRFSAERLKGVDSTLKIQPAKLEDSAVYLCASSLVGSSTDAQYFGPGTRLTVL.